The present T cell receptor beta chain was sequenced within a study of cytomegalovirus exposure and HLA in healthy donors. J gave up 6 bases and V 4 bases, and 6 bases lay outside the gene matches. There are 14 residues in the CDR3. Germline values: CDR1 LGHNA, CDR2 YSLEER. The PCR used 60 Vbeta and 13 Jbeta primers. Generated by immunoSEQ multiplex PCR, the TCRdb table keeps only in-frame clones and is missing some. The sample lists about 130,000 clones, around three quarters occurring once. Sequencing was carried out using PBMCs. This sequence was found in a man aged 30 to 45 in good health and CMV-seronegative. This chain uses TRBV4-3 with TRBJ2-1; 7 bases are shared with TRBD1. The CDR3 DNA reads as TGCGCCAGCAGCCCCCGTCCAGGGGGCAATGAGCAGTTCTTC. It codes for CASSPRPGGNEQFF.